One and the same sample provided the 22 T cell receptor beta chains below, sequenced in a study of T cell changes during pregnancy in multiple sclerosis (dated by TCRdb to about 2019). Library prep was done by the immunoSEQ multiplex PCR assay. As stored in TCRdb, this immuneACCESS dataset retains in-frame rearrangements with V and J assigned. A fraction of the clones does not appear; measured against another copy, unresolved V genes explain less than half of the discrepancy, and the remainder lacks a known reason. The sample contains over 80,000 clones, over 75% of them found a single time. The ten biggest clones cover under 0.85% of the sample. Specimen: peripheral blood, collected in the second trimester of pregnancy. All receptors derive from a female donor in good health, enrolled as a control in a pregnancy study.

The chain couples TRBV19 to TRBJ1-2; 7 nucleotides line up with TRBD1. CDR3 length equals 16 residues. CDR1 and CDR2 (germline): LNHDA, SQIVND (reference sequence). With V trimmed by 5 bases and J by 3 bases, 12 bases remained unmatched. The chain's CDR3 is CASSLQGGLRDYGYTF. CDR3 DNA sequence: TGTGCCAGTAGTTTGCAGGGGGGCCTTCGGGACTATGGCTACACCTTC.

The DNA of the CDR3 is TGTGCCAGCAGTGAAAGAGCGGGGGGGAGGATCGTCTACGAGCAGTACTTC. It is translated as CASSERAGGRIVYEQYF. The chain couples TRBV2 to TRBJ2-7, with 10 bases that match TRBD2. V was pared by 2 bases and J by 3 bases, with 10 bases of the junction left unmatched. The CDR3 runs 17 residues. The germline V gene has CDR1 SNHLY and CDR2 FYNNEI. Together with reference TRBV2 and TRBJ2-7, the CDR3 gives the full variable domain: EPEVTQTPSHQVTQMGQEVILRCVPISNHLYFYWYRQILGQKVEFLVSFYNNEISEKSEIFDDQFSVERPDGSNFTLKIRSTKLEDSAMYFCASSERAGGRIVYEQYFGPGTRLTVT.

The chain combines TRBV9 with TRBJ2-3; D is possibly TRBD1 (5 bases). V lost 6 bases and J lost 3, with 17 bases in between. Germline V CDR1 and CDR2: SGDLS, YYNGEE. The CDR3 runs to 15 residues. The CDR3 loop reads CASTLGAGITDTQYF. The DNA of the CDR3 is TGTGCCAGCACCCTAGGGGCAGGCATAACAGATACGCAGTATTTT.

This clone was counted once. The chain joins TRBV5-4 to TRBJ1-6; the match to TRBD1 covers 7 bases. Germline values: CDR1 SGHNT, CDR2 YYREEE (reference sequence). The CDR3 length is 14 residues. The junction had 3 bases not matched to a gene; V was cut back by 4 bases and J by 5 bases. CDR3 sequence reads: CASSAGTDNSPLHF. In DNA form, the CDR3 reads TGTGCCAGCAGCGCCGGGACAGATAATTCACCCCTCCACTTT.

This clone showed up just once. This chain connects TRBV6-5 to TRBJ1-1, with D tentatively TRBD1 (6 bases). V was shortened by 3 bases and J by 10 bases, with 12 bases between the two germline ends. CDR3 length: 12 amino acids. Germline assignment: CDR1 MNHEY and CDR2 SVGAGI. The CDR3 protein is CASSYGRGSAFF. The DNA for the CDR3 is TGTGCCAGCAGTTATGGTAGGGGGTCAGCTTTCTTT.

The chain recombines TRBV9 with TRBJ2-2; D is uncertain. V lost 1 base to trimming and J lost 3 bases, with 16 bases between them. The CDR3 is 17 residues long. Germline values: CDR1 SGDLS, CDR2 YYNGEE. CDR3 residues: CASSVPKLTADTGELFF. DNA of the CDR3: TGTGCCAGCAGCGTACCAAAACTAACGGCGGACACCGGGGAGCTGTTTTTT. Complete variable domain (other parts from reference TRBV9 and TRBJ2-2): DSGVTQTPKHLITATGQRVTLRCSPRSGDLSVYWYQQSLDQGLQFLIQYYNGEERAKGNILERFSAQQFPDLHSELNLSSLELGDSALYFCASSVPKLTADTGELFFGEGSRLTVL.

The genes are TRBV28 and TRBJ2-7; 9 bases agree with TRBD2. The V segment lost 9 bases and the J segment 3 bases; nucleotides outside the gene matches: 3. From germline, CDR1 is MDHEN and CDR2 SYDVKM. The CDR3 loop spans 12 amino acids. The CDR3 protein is CASGLANYEQYF. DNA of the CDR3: TGTGCCAGTGGACTAGCGAACTACGAGCAGTACTTC. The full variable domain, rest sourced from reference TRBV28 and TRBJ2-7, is DVKVTQSSRYLVKRTGEKVFLECVQDMDHENMFWYRQDPGLGLRLIYFSYDVKMKEKGDIPEGYSVSREKKERFSLILESASTNQTSMYLCASGLANYEQYFGPGTRLTVT.

The CDR3 DNA sequence: TGTGCCAGTAGTCCCTCCTGGCGGACAGGGAACACTGAAGCTTTCTTT. Residues: CASSPSWRTGNTEAFF. V usage is TRBV19 and J usage is TRBJ1-1; TRBD1 agrees at 7 bases. The CDR3 contains 16 residues. J lost 1 base, V lost 5 bases, and 10 bases had no gene match. The germline V gene has CDR1 LNHDA and CDR2 SQIVND (reference sequence).

The CDR3 here is CASSLRDTINQPQHF. CDR3 sequence (DNA): TGTGCCAGCAGTCTCCGGGACACCATCAATCAGCCCCAGCATTTT. The chain combines TRBV27 with TRBJ1-5, with D possibly being TRBD1 (6 bases). This CDR3 contains 15 residues. Germline values: CDR1 MNHEY, CDR2 SMNVEV (reference sequence). With 5 bases removed from V and 3 bases from J, the gap between germline ends came to 14 bases.

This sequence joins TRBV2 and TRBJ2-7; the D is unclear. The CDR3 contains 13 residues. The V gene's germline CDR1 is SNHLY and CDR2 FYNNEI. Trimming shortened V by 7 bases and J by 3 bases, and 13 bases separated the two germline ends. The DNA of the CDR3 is TGTGCCAGCAATCCGGGTTTGGTCTACGAGCAGTACTTC. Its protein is CASNPGLVYEQYF.

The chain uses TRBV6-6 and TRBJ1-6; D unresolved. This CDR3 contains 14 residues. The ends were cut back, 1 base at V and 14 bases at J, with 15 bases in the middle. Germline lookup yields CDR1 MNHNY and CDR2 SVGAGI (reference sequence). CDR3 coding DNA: TGTGCCAGCAGTTACTTCGGGGAGGCCACAACCCTCCACTTT. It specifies CASSYFGEATTLHF.

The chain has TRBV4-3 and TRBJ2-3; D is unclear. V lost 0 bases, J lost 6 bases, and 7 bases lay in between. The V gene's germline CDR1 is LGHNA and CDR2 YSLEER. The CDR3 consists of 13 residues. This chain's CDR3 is CASSQDPGDTQYF. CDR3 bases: TGCGCCAGCAGCCAAGATCCCGGGGATACGCAGTATTTT.

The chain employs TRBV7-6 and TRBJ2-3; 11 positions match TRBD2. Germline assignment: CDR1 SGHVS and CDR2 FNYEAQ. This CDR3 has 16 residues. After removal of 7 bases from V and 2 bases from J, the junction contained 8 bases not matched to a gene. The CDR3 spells CASTPRLAGNTDTQYF. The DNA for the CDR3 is TGTGCCAGCACTCCGAGACTAGCGGGGAACACAGATACGCAGTATTTT.

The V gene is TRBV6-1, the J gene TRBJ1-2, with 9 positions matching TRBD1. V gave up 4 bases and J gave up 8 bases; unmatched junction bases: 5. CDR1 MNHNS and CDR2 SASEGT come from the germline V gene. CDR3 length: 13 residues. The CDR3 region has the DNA TGTGCCAGCAGTGCACAGGGGGCTGGGGGCTACACCTTC. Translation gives CASSAQGAGGYTF.

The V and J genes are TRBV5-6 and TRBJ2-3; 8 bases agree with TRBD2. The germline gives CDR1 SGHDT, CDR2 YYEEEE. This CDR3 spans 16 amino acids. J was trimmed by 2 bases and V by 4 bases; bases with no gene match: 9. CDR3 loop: CASSLLLAEVTDTQYF. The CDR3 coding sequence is TGTGCCAGCAGCCTATTACTAGCGGAAGTCACAGATACGCAGTATTTT.

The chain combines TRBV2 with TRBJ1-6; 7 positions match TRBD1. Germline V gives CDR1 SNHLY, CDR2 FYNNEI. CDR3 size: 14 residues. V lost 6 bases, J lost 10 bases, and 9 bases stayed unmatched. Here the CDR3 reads CASSGLRDSSPLHF. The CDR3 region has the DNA TGTGCCAGCAGCGGCCTCCGGGACAGCTCACCCCTCCACTTT.

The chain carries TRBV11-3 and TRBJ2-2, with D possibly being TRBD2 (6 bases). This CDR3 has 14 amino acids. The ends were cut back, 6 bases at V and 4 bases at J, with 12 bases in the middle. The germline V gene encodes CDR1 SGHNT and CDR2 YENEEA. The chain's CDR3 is CASSLVGGTGELFF. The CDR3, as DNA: TGTGCCAGCAGTTTGGTGGGGGGCACCGGGGAGCTGTTTTTT.

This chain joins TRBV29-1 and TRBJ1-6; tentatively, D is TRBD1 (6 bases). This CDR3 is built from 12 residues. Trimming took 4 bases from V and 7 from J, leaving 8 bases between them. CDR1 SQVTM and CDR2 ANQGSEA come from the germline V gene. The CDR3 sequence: CSVGTANSPLHF. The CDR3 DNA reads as TGCAGCGTTGGGACAGCCAATTCACCCCTCCACTTT.

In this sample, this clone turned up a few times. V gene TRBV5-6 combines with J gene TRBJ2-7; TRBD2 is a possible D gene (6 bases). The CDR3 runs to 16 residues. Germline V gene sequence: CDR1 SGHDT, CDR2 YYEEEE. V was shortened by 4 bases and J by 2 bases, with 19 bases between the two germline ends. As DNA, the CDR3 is TGTGCCAGCAGCCGAAAACGGTCCCGACTAGCCTACGAGCAGTACTTC. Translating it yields CASSRKRSRLAYEQYF.

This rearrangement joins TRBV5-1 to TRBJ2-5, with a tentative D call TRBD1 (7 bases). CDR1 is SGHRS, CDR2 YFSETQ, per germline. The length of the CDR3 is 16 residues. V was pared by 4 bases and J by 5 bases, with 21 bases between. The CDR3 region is CASSLNTNRGGETQYF. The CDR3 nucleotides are TGCGCCAGCAGCCTCAATACGAACAGGGGAGGCGAGACCCAGTACTTC.

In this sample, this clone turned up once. Here the CDR3 DNA reads TGTGCCAGCAGCCTCCAGGGCACCGGGGAGCTGTTTTTT. Encoded protein: CASSLQGTGELFF. The rearrangement links TRBV6-1 to TRBJ2-2, with D tentatively TRBD1 (5 bases). Trimming shortened V by 6 bases and J by 4 bases, and 9 bases separated the two germline ends. The CDR3 spans 13 residues. Germline V gene data show CDR1 as MNHNS and CDR2 as SASEGT.

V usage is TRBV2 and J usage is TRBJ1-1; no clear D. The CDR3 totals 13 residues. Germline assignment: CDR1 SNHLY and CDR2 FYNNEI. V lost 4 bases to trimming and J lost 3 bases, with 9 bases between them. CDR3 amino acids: CASSGQRDTEAFF. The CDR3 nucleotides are TGTGCCAGCAGTGGACAACGCGACACTGAAGCTTTCTTT.